These 18 T cell receptor beta chains originate from one sample sequenced in a study of T cells in localized non-small cell lung cancer. Libraries were prepared by immunoSEQ multiplex PCR; TCRdb keeps only in-frame clonotypes and omits some of them. The sample includes 70,000 to 95,000 clones, approximately 91% of them seen just once. The sequenced sample was PBMCs, obtained before any cancer treatment. Receptors were obtained from a woman aged 40-69 years with stage II squamous cell lung carcinoma.

Regarding this clone: At one end, the junction sequence differs from germline, possibly due to a read error. The rearrangement uses TRBV7-7 and TRBJ1-5; 8 bases map to TRBD1. Germline CDR1 is SSHAT and CDR2 is FNYEAQ (reference sequence). The CDR3 sequence is 13 residues long. In DNA form, the CDR3 reads TGTGCTAGCAGCTTAGACAGGGGAGGGCCCCAGCATTTT. Translated, it gives CASSLDRGGPQHF.

V usage is TRBV10-1 and J usage is TRBJ1-1; D possibly corresponds to TRBD1 (6 bases). Germline CDR1 is WNHNN and CDR2 is SYGVQD (reference sequence). V lost 6 bases to trimming and J lost 5 bases, with 16 bases between them. The CDR3 is made up of 14 amino acids. The CDR3 nucleotides are TGCGCCAGCAGCGCCCTGGGAAGGGGGACTGAAGCTTTCTTT. Translation gives CASSALGRGTEAFF.

This chain links TRBV9 with TRBJ2-5; D may match TRBD1 or TRBD2 (5 bases each). The CDR3 runs 16 residues. Trimming removed 5 bases from V and 3 bases from J, with 20 bases in between. Germline assignment: CDR1 SGDLS and CDR2 YYNGEE. The CDR3 sequence: CASSVDLGAGKETQYF. The CDR3 nucleotides are TGTGCCAGCAGTGTTGACCTCGGGGCAGGGAAAGAGACCCAGTACTTC.

Here the CDR3 reads CAWSPGALYGELFF. CDR3 DNA: TGTGCCTGGAGCCCCGGGGCCTTATACGGGGAGCTGTTTTTT. The rearrangement links TRBV30 to TRBJ2-2; either TRBD1 or TRBD2 may supply D (5 bases each). With 3 bases removed from V and 7 bases from J, the gap between germline ends came to 15 bases. Looked up from germline, CDR1 is GTSNPN and CDR2 is SVGIG (reference sequence). The CDR3 covers 14 residues.

The rearrangement links TRBV4-2 to TRBJ1-1, with D perhaps TRBD1 (6 bases). Per germline, CDR1 LGHNA and CDR2 YNFKEQ. Trimming cost V 1 base and J 1 base, with 13 bases left between them. CDR3 length equals 16 residues. CDR3 in amino acids: CASSQGGGGPNTEAFF. The CDR3 bases are TGTGCCAGCAGCCAAGGGGGCGGGGGCCCGAACACTGAAGCTTTCTTT.

The chain is built from TRBV27 and TRBJ2-1, with 11 nucleotides matching TRBD2. The CDR3 sequence is 16 residues long. V lost 5 bases and J lost 2; bases outside the gene matches: 5. CDR1 is MNHEY and CDR2 is SMNVEV in the germline V gene (reference sequence). CDR3 coding DNA: TGTGCCAGCAGTCCGGGACTAGCGGCCCCCTACAATGAGCAGTTCTTC. The encoded protein is CASSPGLAAPYNEQFF.

V is TRBV5-1 and J is TRBJ2-1; 7 nucleotides agree with TRBD2. There are 14 residues in the CDR3. CDR1 and CDR2 from the germline V gene are SGHRS and YFSETQ. Trimming took 0 bases from V and 8 from J; bases not matched to a gene: 5. The CDR3 region has the DNA TGCGCCAGCAGCTTGGGGACTAGGGGCGATGAGCAGTTCTTC. Protein: CASSLGTRGDEQFF.

The chain couples TRBV2 to TRBJ1-1, with D hard to call. V lost 4 bases and J 1 base, leaving 7 bases between the germline ends. This CDR3 is 13 amino acids long. CDR1 and CDR2 from the germline V gene are SNHLY and FYNNEI. CDR3 in DNA: TGTGCCAGCAGTGTTGGAGGGAACACTGAAGCTTTCTTT. This encodes CASSVGGNTEAFF. The whole variable domain, remainder taken from reference TRBV2 and TRBJ1-1, is EPEVTQTPSHQVTQMGQEVILRCVPISNHLYFYWYRQILGQKVEFLVSFYNNEISEKSEIFDDQFSVERPDGSNFTLKIRSTKLEDSAMYFCASSVGGNTEAFFGQGTRLTVV.

Only one count was recorded for this clone. The CDR3 is CACPGQDPSGANVLTF. The CDR3 bases are TGTGCCTGCCCGGGACAGGACCCATCTGGGGCCAACGTCCTGACTTTC. This chain links TRBV30 with TRBJ2-6; TRBD1 agrees at 8 bases. Germline CDR1 is GTSNPN and CDR2 is SVGIG (reference sequence). V gave up 6 bases and J gave up 1 base; unmatched junction bases: 8. The CDR3 loop spans 16 amino acids.

The chain combines TRBV5-1 with TRBJ2-2; tentatively, D is TRBD1 (6 bases). V lost 2 bases and J lost 2, with 13 bases in between. This CDR3 is 16 amino acids long. Germline CDR1 reads SGHRS; CDR2 reads YFSETQ. This CDR3 is CASSLKNRVNTGELFF. The CDR3 DNA sequence: TGCGCCAGCAGCTTAAAGAACAGGGTCAACACCGGGGAGCTGTTTTTT.

The chain links TRBV15 to TRBJ2-7; 9 bases line up with TRBD2. The CDR3 loop spans 14 amino acids. The junction had 2 bases not matched to a gene; V was cut back by 3 bases and J by 2 bases. In germline, CDR1 is LNHNV, CDR2 YYDKDF (reference sequence). CDR3 DNA sequence: TGTGCCACCAGCAGGGGACTAGCCGCCTACGAGCAGTACTTC. This sequence encodes CATSRGLAAYEQYF.

This chain uses TRBV5-4 with TRBJ1-1; 9 positions match TRBD1. Germline loops: CDR1 SGHNT, CDR2 YYREEE (reference sequence). CDR3 length equals 14 residues. The junction had 5 bases not matched to a gene; V was cut back by 2 bases and J by 6 bases. The chain's CDR3 is CASSLRTGEPEAFF. For the CDR3, the DNA is TGTGCCAGCAGCTTAAGGACAGGGGAGCCTGAAGCTTTCTTT.

The chain has TRBV6-1 and TRBJ2-7, with 9 bases that match TRBD1. With 4 bases clipped from V and 1 base from J, the junction kept 5 bases outside the gene matches. The germline V gene has CDR1 MNHNS and CDR2 SASEGT. This CDR3 has 15 residues. CDR3 region: CASSGDRDFSYEQYF. DNA for the CDR3: TGTGCCAGCAGTGGGGACAGGGATTTTTCCTACGAGCAGTACTTC.

The chain links TRBV29-1 to TRBJ1-2; D is ambiguous. Germline lookup yields CDR1 SQVTM and CDR2 ANQGSEA. This CDR3 is 14 amino acids long. V shed 3 bases and J shed 3 bases, with 14 bases lying between them. CDR3 nucleotides: TGCAGCGTTGAGATTGAGGATTTGTACTATGGCTACACCTTC. Translating it yields CSVEIEDLYYGYTF.

The chain employs TRBV5-1 and TRBJ2-3; 7 bases fit TRBD2. The V and J ends lost 5 bases and 0 bases, in that order; junction bases with no gene match: 6. This CDR3 contains 15 residues. The germline V gene has CDR1 SGHRS and CDR2 YFSETQ. The CDR3 here is CASRRDYPSTDTQYF. The CDR3 bases are TGCGCCAGCAGAAGGGACTACCCGAGCACAGATACGCAGTATTTT.

The gene calls are TRBV19 and TRBJ2-2, with a weak D call TRBD2 (6 bases). Trimming removed 7 bases from V and 6 bases from J, with 21 bases in between. The germline CDR1 and CDR2 sequences are LNHDA and SQIVND (reference sequence). The CDR3 consists of 16 residues. The CDR3 DNA reads TGTGCCAGTACAACCCGGGGGACCGATACGGCCGGGGAGCTGTTTTTT. This gives the protein CASTTRGTDTAGELFF.

The CDR3 DNA sequence: TGCAGCGTTATAGCGGGAGAAGAAGATACGCAGTATTTT. Translation: CSVIAGEEDTQYF. The chain links TRBV29-1 to TRBJ2-3; the match to TRBD2 covers 9 bases. Germline CDR1 SQVTM, CDR2 ANQGSEA. The CDR3 length is 13 residues. The V gene end was trimmed by 5 bases and the J gene end by 5 bases; junction bases not matched to a gene: 5.

V gene TRBV28 combines with J gene TRBJ1-5, with a tentative D call TRBD1 (6 bases). Germline values: CDR1 MDHEN, CDR2 SYDVKM. The CDR3 sequence is 15 residues long. Trimming removed 1 base at V and 6 bases at J, with 13 bases between. CDR3 nucleotides: TGTGCCAGCAGTTTATATAAAAGCAGGGGTCAGCCCCAGCATTTT. It specifies CASSLYKSRGQPQHF.